This is a list of T cell receptor beta chains from one sample in a study of cytomegalovirus exposure and HLA in healthy donors. Clones were sequenced by immunoSEQ multiplex PCR, and TCRdb holds only the in-frame ones, with some missing. Of approximately 110,000 clones in the sample, about 79% were seen once. Material for sequencing was PBMCs. These receptors all stem from a man aged 50 to 59 in good health and CMV-seronegative. Each CDR3 is given with its conserved first and last residue. The order of the fields is CDR3 protein, CDR3 DNA, V gene, D gene, clone size, J gene. D genes are given only for firm matches. Where a row states a size, it is once, few, many or the class of an expanded clone; other rows omit it.

CDR3aa: CASSYSSLREQYF
CDR3nt: TGTGCCAGCAGTTACTCCTCCCTGCGTGAGCAGTACTTC
v_gene: TRBV6-5
d_gene: -
abundance: few
j_gene: TRBJ2-7

CDR3aa: CASSLTAGGFNEQFF
CDR3nt: TGTGCCAGCAGCTTAACAGCGGGGGGGTTCAATGAGCAGTTCTTC
v_gene: TRBV7-3
d_gene: TRBD2
abundance: few
j_gene: TRBJ2-1

CDR3aa: CASSISGGAYEQFF
CDR3nt: TGTGCCAGCAGCATTAGCGGGGGGGCATATGAGCAGTTCTTC
v_gene: TRBV7-2
d_gene: TRBD2
abundance: -
j_gene: TRBJ2-1

CDR3aa: CATSPGYYTYF
CDR3nt: TGTGCCACCAGCCCCGGGTACTACACATATTTT
v_gene: TRBV15
d_gene: -
abundance: -
j_gene: TRBJ2-3

CDR3aa: CASSQGGGSEQFF
CDR3nt: TGTGCCAGCAGCCAGGGGGGTGGTTCCGAGCAGTTCTTC
v_gene: TRBV4-2
d_gene: -
abundance: -
j_gene: TRBJ2-1

CDR3aa: CASSLGQGRHTGELFF
CDR3nt: TGTGCCAGCAGCTTGGGACAGGGAAGGCATACCGGGGAGCTGTTTTTT
v_gene: TRBV5-5
d_gene: TRBD1
abundance: -
j_gene: TRBJ2-2

CDR3aa: CASSLTSGGAAGELFF
CDR3nt: TGTGCCAGCAGCTTAACTAGCGGGGGGGCGGCCGGGGAGCTGTTTTTT
v_gene: TRBV7-2
d_gene: TRBD2
abundance: once
j_gene: TRBJ2-2

CDR3aa: CASSLEGDSPLHF
CDR3nt: TGTGCCAGCAGCTTGGAAGGGGATTCACCCCTCCACTTT
v_gene: TRBV5-4
d_gene: -
abundance: -
j_gene: TRBJ1-6

CDR3aa: CASSLGGLPRGGEYGYTF
CDR3nt: TGTGCCAGCAGCTTAGGGGGACTCCCAAGGGGGGGGGAGTATGGCTACACCTTC
v_gene: TRBV7-2
d_gene: -
abundance: -
j_gene: TRBJ1-2

CDR3aa: CASSVQGGVFYEQYF
CDR3nt: TGTGCCAGTAGTGTACAGGGGGGTGTTTTCTACGAGCAGTACTTC
v_gene: TRBV19
d_gene: TRBD1
abundance: -
j_gene: TRBJ2-7

CDR3aa: CASSESFRVGIANTEAFF
CDR3nt: TGCGCCAGCAGTGAGTCATTCCGGGTAGGAATTGCGAACACTGAAGCTTTCTTT
v_gene: TRBV10-1
d_gene: -
abundance: -
j_gene: TRBJ1-1

CDR3aa: CASSPQTGVGTEAFF
CDR3nt: TGTGCCAGCTCACCTCAGACAGGGGTGGGGACTGAAGCTTTCTTT
v_gene: TRBV18
d_gene: TRBD1
abundance: once
j_gene: TRBJ1-1

CDR3aa: CASSPDRVRAEAFF
CDR3nt: TGTGCCAGCAGCCCAGACAGGGTCAGGGCTGAAGCTTTCTTT
v_gene: TRBV2
d_gene: TRBD1
abundance: -
j_gene: TRBJ1-1

CDR3aa: CASSIQGRKGSPLHF
CDR3nt: TGTGCCAGTAGTATACAGGGCAGAAAAGGGTCACCCCTCCACTTT
v_gene: TRBV19
d_gene: -
abundance: few
j_gene: TRBJ1-6

CDR3aa: CASSLQLAGAYEQYF
CDR3nt: TGTGCCAGCAGCTTGCAACTAGCGGGGGCCTACGAGCAGTACTTC
v_gene: TRBV5-4
d_gene: TRBD2
abundance: -
j_gene: TRBJ2-7

CDR3aa: CAISELGSGTEAFF
CDR3nt: TGTGCCATCAGTGAGTTGGGGAGCGGCACTGAAGCTTTCTTT
v_gene: TRBV10-3
d_gene: -
abundance: once
j_gene: TRBJ1-1

CDR3aa: CASSRTGGSGYTF
CDR3nt: TGTGCCAGCAGTCGGACAGGGGGAAGTGGCTACACCTTC
v_gene: TRBV6-6
d_gene: TRBD1
abundance: -
j_gene: TRBJ1-2

CDR3aa: CASSRNNRDDTEAFF
CDR3nt: TGTGCCAGCTCACGAAACAACAGGGATGATACTGAAGCTTTCTTT
v_gene: TRBV18
d_gene: -
abundance: -
j_gene: TRBJ1-1

CDR3aa: CASSPGTGGLLGGYTF
CDR3nt: TGTGCCAGCAGCCCTGGGACAGGCGGCCTCTTAGGGGGCTACACCTTC
v_gene: TRBV11-2
d_gene: TRBD1
abundance: -
j_gene: TRBJ1-2

CDR3aa: CASSSLSSYTEAFF
CDR3nt: TGTGCCAGCAGCTCATTATCGAGCTACACTGAAGCTTTCTTT
v_gene: TRBV9
d_gene: -
abundance: -
j_gene: TRBJ1-1

CDR3aa: CAIPKTSGGANTGELFF
CDR3nt: TGTGCCATCCCAAAGACTAGCGGGGGGGCCAACACCGGGGAGCTGTTTTTT
v_gene: TRBV10-3
d_gene: TRBD2
abundance: -
j_gene: TRBJ2-2

CDR3aa: CAGTFRGQGEKGYTF
CDR3nt: TGTGCCGGCACCTTTCGGGGACAGGGGGAGAAAGGCTACACCTTC
v_gene: TRBV7-9
d_gene: TRBD1
abundance: -
j_gene: TRBJ1-2

CDR3aa: CASRGADNYGYTF
CDR3nt: TGTGCCAGTAGGGGAGCAGACAATTATGGCTACACCTTC
v_gene: TRBV19
d_gene: -
abundance: few
j_gene: TRBJ1-2

CDR3aa: CASRYLLGASNTGELFF
CDR3nt: TGTGCCAGCAGATACCTGCTTGGGGCCTCGAACACCGGGGAGCTGTTTTTT
v_gene: TRBV7-6
d_gene: -
abundance: -
j_gene: TRBJ2-2

CDR3aa: CASSSRTGVDEKLFF
CDR3nt: TGTGCCAGCAGCTCCCGGACAGGGGTTGATGAAAAACTGTTTTTT
v_gene: TRBV5-6
d_gene: TRBD1
abundance: -
j_gene: TRBJ1-4

CDR3aa: CASSTHSGSTEAFF
CDR3nt: TGTGCCAGCAGTACGCACTCGGGGAGCACTGAAGCTTTCTTT
v_gene: TRBV6-5
d_gene: -
abundance: -
j_gene: TRBJ1-1

CDR3aa: CASSVSNSPTTEAFF
CDR3nt: TGTGCCAGCAGCGTATCGAACAGCCCGACCACTGAAGCTTTCTTT
v_gene: TRBV9
d_gene: -
abundance: once
j_gene: TRBJ1-1